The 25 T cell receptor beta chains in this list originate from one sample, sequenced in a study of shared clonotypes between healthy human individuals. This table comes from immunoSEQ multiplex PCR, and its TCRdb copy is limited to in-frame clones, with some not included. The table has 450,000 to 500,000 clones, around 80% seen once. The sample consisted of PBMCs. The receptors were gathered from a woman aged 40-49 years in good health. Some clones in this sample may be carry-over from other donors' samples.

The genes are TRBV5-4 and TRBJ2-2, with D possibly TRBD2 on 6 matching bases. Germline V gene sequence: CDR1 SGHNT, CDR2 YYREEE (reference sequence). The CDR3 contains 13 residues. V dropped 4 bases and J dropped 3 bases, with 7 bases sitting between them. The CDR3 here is CASSPGDTGELFF. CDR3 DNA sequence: TGTGCCAGCAGCCCGGGGGACACCGGGGAGCTGTTTTTT.

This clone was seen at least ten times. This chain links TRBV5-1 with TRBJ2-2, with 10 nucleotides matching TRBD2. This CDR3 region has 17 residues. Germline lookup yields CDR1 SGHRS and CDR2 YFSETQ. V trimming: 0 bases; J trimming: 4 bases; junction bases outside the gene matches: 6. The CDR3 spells CASSLGLAGLGTGELFF. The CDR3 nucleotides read TGCGCCAGCAGCTTGGGACTAGCGGGCTTGGGCACCGGGGAGCTGTTTTTT.

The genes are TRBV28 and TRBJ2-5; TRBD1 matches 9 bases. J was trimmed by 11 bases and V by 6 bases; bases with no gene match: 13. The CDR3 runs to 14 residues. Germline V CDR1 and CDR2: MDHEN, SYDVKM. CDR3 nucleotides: TGTGCCAGCAGCACCGGGACAGGGTTTTATGAGCAGTACTTC. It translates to CASSTGTGFYEQYF.

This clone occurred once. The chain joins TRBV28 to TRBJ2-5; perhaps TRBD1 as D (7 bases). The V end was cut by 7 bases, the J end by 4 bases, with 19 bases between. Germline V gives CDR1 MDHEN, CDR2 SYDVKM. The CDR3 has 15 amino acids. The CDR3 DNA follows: TGTGCCAGCAACAGGGGAGGATTGGAGGGAGAGACCCAGTACTTC. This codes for CASNRGGLEGETQYF.

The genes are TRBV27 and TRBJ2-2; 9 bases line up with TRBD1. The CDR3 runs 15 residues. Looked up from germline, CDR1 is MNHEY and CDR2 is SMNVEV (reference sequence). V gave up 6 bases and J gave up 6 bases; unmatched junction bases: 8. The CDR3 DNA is TGTGCCAGCAGGTGGGGACAGGGTGCCGCCGGGGAGCTGTTTTTT. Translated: CASRWGQGAAGELFF.

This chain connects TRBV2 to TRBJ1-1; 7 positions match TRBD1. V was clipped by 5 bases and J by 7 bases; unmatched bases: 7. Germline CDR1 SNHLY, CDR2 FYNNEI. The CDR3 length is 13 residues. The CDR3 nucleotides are TGTGCCAGCAGTCCGACAGGGAGGGGTGAAGCTTTCTTT. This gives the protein CASSPTGRGEAFF.

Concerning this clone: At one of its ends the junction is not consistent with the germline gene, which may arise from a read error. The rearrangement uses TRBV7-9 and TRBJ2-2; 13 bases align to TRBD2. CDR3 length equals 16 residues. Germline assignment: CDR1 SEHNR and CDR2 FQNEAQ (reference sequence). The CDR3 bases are TGTGCCAGCAGCCAGACTAGCGGGAGGTCGACCGGGGAACTGTTTTTT. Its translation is CASSQTSGRSTGELFF.

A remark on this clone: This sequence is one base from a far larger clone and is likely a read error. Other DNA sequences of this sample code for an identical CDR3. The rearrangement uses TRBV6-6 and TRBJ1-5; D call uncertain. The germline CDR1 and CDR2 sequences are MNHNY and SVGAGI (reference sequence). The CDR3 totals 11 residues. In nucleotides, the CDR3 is TGTGCTAGCAGTTCGGAGCAGCCCCAGCATTTT. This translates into CASSSEQPQHF.

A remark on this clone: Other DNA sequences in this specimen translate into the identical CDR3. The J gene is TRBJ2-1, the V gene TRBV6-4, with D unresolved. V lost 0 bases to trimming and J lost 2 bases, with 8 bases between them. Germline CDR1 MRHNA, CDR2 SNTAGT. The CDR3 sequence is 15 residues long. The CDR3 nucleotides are TGTGCCAGCAGTGACTCGGGCGGAGCCTACAATGAGCAGTTCTTC. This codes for CASSDSGGAYNEQFF.

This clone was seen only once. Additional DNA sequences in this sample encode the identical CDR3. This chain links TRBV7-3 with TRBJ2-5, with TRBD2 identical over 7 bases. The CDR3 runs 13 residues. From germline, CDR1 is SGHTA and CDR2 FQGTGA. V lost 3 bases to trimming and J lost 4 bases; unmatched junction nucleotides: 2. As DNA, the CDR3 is TGTGCCAGCAGCTTGGGGGGGGGAGAGACCCAGTACTTC. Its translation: CASSLGGGETQYF. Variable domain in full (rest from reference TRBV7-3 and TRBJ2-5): GAGVSQTPSNKVTEKGKYVELRCDPISGHTALYWYRQSLGQGPEFLIYFQGTGAADDSGLPNDRFFAVRPEGSVSTLKIQRTERGDSAVYLCASSLGGGETQYFGPGTRLLVL.

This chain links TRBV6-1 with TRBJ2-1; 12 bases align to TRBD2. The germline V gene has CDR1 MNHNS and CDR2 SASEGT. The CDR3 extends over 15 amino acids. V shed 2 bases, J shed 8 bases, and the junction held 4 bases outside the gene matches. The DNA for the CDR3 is TGTGCCAGCAGTGAATTGGGACTAGCGGGCGATGAGCAGTTCTTC. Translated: CASSELGLAGDEQFF.

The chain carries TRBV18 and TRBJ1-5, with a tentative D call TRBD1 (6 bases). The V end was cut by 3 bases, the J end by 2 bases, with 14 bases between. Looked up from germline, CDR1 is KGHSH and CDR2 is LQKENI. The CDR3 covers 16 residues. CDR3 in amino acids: CASSPSGQGGNQPQHF. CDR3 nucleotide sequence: TGTGCCAGCTCACCTTCGGGACAAGGCGGCAATCAGCCCCAGCATTTT.

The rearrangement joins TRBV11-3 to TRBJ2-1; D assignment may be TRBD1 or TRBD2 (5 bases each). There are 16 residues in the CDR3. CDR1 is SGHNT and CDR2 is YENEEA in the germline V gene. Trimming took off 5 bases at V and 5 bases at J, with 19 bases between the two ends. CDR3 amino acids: CASSPGTARVHNEQFF. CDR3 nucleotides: TGTGCCAGCAGCCCCGGGACGGCCAGGGTCCACAATGAGCAGTTCTTC.

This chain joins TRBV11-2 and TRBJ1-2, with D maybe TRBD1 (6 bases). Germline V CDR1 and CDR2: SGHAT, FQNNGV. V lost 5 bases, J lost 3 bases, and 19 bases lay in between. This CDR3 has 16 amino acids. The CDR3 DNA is TGTGCCAGCAGCCCAATAGGGGGGTCAGTGGACTATGGCTACACCTTC. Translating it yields CASSPIGGSVDYGYTF.

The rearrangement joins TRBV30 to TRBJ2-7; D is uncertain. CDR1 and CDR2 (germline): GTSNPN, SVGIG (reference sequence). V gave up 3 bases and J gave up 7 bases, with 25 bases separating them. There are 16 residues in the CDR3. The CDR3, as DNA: TGTGCCTGGAGACCCCAAGGGCGGAGACCTGGGCAAGAGCAGTACTTC. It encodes CAWRPQGRRPGQEQYF.

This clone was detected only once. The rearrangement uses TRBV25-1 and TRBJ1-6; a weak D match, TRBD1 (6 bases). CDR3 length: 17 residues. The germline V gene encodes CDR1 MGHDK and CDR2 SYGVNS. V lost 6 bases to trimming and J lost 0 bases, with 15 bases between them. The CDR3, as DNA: TGTGCCAGCAGCCACACGACAGGACTCTCCTATAATTCACCCCTCCACTTT. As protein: CASSHTTGLSYNSPLHF.

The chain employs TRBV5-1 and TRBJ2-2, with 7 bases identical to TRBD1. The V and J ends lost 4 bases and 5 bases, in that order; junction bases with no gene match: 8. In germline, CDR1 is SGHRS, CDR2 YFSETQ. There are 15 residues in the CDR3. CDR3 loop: CASSPPDRTTGELFF. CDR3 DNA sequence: TGCGCCAGCAGCCCACCGGACAGGACGACCGGGGAGCTGTTTTTT.

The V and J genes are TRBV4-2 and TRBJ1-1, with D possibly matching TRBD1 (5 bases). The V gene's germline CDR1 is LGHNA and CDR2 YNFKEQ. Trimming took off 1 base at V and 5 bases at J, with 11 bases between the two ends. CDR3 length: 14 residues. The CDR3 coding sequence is TGTGCCAGCAGCCAAGTAACAGGCGGGACTGAAGCTTTCTTT. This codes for CASSQVTGGTEAFF.

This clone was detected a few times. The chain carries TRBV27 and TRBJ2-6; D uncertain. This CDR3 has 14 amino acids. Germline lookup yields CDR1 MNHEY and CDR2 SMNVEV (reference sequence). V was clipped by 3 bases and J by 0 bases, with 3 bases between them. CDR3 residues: CASSFSSGANVLTF. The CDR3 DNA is TGTGCCAGCAGTTTTTCCTCTGGGGCCAACGTCCTGACTTTC.

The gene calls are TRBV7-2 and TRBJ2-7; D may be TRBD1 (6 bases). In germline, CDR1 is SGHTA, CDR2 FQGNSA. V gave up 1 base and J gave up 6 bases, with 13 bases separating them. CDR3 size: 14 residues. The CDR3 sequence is CASSLVWQGSEQYF. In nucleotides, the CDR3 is TGTGCCAGCAGCTTAGTATGGCAGGGGAGCGAGCAGTACTTC. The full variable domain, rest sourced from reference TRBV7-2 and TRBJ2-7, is GAGVSQSPSNKVTEKGKDVELRCDPISGHTALYWYRQSLGQGLEFLIYFQGNSAPDKSGLPSDRFSAERTGGSVSTLTIQRTQQEDSAVYLCASSLVWQGSEQYFGPGTRLTVT.

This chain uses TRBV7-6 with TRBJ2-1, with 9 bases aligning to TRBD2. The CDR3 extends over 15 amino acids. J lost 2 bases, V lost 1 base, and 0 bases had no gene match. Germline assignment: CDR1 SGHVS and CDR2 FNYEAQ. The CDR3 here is CASSLVAGAYNEQFF. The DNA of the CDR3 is TGTGCCAGCAGCTTAGTAGCGGGGGCCTACAATGAGCAGTTCTTC.

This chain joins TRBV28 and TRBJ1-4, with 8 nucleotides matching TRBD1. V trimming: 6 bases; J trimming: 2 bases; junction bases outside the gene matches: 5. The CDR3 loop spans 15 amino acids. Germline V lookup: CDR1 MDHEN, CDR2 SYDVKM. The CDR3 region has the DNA TGTGCCAGCAGACAGGGGGGTGGCACTAATGAAAAACTGTTTTTT. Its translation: CASRQGGGTNEKLFF.

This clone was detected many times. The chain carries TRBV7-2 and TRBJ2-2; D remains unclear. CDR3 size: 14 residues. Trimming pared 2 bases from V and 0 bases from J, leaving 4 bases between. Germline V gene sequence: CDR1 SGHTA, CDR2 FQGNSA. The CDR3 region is CASSLNSNTGELFF. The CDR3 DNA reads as TGTGCCAGCAGCTTAAACTCGAACACCGGGGAGCTGTTTTTT.

CDR3 region: CASSSTGTTYEQYF. CDR3 nucleotides: TGCGCCAGCAGCTCGACCGGGACCACCTACGAGCAGTACTTC. The chain couples TRBV4-1 to TRBJ2-7; D may be TRBD1 or TRBD2 (5 bases each). The length of the CDR3 is 14 residues. Germline loops: CDR1 MGHRA, CDR2 YSYEKL. The germline V and J ends were trimmed by 5 bases and 2 bases, with 13 bases remaining between them.

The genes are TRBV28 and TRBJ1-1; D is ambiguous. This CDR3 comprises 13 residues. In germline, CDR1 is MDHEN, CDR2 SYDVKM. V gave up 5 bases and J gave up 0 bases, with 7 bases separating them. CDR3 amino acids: CASSPIVNTEAFF. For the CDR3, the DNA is TGTGCCAGCAGTCCCATTGTGAACACTGAAGCTTTCTTT.